A single sample gave rise to the 6 T cell receptor beta chains below, sequenced in a study of CD8 T cells in Susac syndrome (dated by TCRdb to the late 2010s). Receptor libraries were prepared by the immunoSEQ multiplex PCR assay. RNA was extracted using the RNeasy kit, and about 0.45 to 1 ug of the RNA was reverse transcribed with random hexamers. TCRdb trimmed the raw reads at Q25, called clones with MiXCR and kept productive beta chains. Each CDR3 protein gets just one entry, which takes the most common genes and DNA from the rows behind it. This sample holds about 130,000 distinct CDR3 sequences; about 95% were observed only once. Together, the top ten hold about 0.18% of the sample. The specimen sequenced was CD8+ T cells from PBMCs. These receptors were collected from a human donor with Susac syndrome.

The chain has TRBV20-1 and TRBJ2-3; TRBD1 agrees at 7 bases. The length of the CDR3 is 15 residues. Germline V gene sequence: CDR1 DFQATT, CDR2 SNEGSKA (reference sequence). V was clipped by 5 bases and J by 0 bases; unmatched bases: 8. CDR3 loop: CSAGDSASSTDTQYF. Here the CDR3 DNA reads TGCAGTGCTGGGGACAGCGCTTCTAGCACAGATACGCAGTATTTT.

The rearrangement links TRBV4-1 to TRBJ2-1; D not certain. Germline CDR1 reads MGHRA; CDR2 reads YSYEKL. Trimming stripped 4 bases from V and 5 bases from J, with 18 bases between. The CDR3 sequence is 16 residues long. This chain's CDR3 is CASSLSYLLGNNEQFF. As DNA, the CDR3 is TGCGCCAGCAGCCTCTCGTACCTTCTGGGGAACAATGAGCAGTTCTTC.

The V and J genes are TRBV5-6 and TRBJ2-7, with D possibly matching TRBD2 (6 bases). This CDR3 is built from 15 residues. Germline V lookup: CDR1 SGHDT, CDR2 YYEEEE. V gave up 0 bases and J gave up 3 bases, with 13 bases separating them. CDR3 amino acids: CASSLEGLEYYEQYF. As DNA, the CDR3 is TGTGCCAGCAGCTTGGAGGGACTTGAGTACTACGAGCAGTACTTC.

The rearrangement uses TRBV2 and TRBJ2-1; 11 positions agree with TRBD2. J gave up 2 bases and V 4 bases, and 7 bases lay outside the gene matches. CDR1 is SNHLY, CDR2 FYNNEI, per germline. This CDR3 has 17 residues. DNA of the CDR3: TGTGCCAGCAGTGGACTAGCGGGGCCTTACCCCTACAATGAGCAGTTCTTC. Protein sequence: CASSGLAGPYPYNEQFF.

This clonotype was counted a single time. V usage is TRBV20-1 and J usage is TRBJ2-7, with D possibly TRBD2 on 6 matching bases. V was cut by 3 bases and J by 1 base, with 13 bases left in between. The CDR3 consists of 14 residues. The germline gives CDR1 DFQATT, CDR2 SNEGSKA (reference sequence). CDR3 bases: TGCAGTGCTAGTGGGGTCGGGAGATCCTACGAGCAGTACTTC. It yields the protein CSASGVGRSYEQYF.

The genes are TRBV4-1 and TRBJ2-3, with 9 bases aligning to TRBD2. After removal of 0 bases from V and 1 base from J, the junction contained 14 bases not matched to a gene. CDR1 is MGHRA and CDR2 is YSYEKL in the germline V gene. This CDR3 is built from 20 residues. CDR3 amino acids: CASSQEVAPSGIGRTDTQYF. CDR3 coding DNA: TGCGCCAGCAGCCAAGAGGTGGCTCCTAGCGGGATCGGCCGCACAGATACGCAGTATTTT.